The clone carrying this T cell receptor beta chain has a count of ten or more. The antigen is not known. These data are taken from a study of glioma-infiltrating T cells. Amplification of TCR alpha and beta CDR3 regions from RNA used iRepertoire nested multiplex PCR. Each CDR3 protein is one row after TCRdb ran MiXCR on the multiplex PCR reads. The profile shows 44,000 or so distinct CDR3 sequences, about 22% of them singletons. Germline values: CDR1 MGHRA, CDR2 YSYEKL. The V end was cut by 5 bases, the J end by 0 bases, with 14 bases between. This CDR3 spans 16 amino acids. Findings and limits, study-wide: Tissue and blood shared very few CDR3 sequences. Non-neoplastic patients had below-expected tissue-blood divergence, while all gliomas exceeded expectation.

The chain is built from TRBV4-1 and TRBJ2-1, with TRBD1 as a possible D gene (6 bases). Sequencing used glioma tissue, nonneoplastic brain tissue, or PBMCs (not recorded which). The receptor comes from a human donor with low-grade glioma or glioblastoma, undergoing nonglioma brain surgery, or in good health (not recorded which). As DNA, the CDR3 is TGCGCCAGCAGCGAACGGGACATGAGCTCCTACAATGAGCAGTTCTTC. Amino acid sequence: CASSERDMSSYNEQFF.